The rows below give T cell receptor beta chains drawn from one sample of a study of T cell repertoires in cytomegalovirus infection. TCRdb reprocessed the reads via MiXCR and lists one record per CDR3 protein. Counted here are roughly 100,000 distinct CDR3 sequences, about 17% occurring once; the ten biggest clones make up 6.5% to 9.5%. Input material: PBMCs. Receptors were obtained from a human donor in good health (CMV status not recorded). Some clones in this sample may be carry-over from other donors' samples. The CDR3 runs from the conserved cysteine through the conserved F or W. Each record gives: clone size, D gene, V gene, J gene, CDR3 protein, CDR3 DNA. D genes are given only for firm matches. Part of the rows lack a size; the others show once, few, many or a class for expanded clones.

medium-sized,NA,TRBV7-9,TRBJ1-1,CASTIKEEAFF,TGTGCCAGCACCATTAAGGAGGAAGCTTTCTTT
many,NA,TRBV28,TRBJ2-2,CASSLCSISHTRGPWDDTGELFF,TGTGCCAGCAGTTTATGCAGTATTAGCCATACGCGGGGACCTTGGGATGACACCGGGGAGCTGTTTTTT
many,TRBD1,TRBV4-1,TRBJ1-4,CASSQGAGGNEKLFF,TGCGCCAGCAGCCAAGGGGCAGGGGGGAATGAAAAACTGTTTTTT
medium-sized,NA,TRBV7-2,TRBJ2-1,CASSLAGGLYNEQFF,TGTGCCAGCAGCTTAGCGGGGGGGCTGTACAATGAGCAGTTCTTC
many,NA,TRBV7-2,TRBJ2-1,CASSRGPAGNFNNEQFF,TGTGCCAGCAGCCGAGGCCCGGCAGGGAACTTCAACAATGAGCAGTTCTTC
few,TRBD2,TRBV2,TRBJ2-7,CASGGKEAGNYEQYF,TGTGCCAGCGGGGGTAAAGAAGCGGGGAACTACGAGCAGTACTTC
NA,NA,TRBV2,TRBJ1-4,CASRGSQTNEKLFF,TGTGCCAGCAGAGGGAGCCAGACTAATGAAAAACTGTTTTTT
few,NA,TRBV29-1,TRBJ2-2,CSVGTRNTGELFF,TGCAGCGTCGGGACAAGAAACACCGGGGAGCTGTTTTTT
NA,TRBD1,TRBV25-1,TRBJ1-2,CASSSFGGQGADGYTF,TGTGCCAGCAGTTCTTTCGGGGGACAGGGGGCGGATGGCTACACCTTC
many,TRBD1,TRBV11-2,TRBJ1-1,CASSSIRGRDAEAFF,TGTGCCAGCAGCTCGATCAGGGGGCGAGACGCTGAAGCTTTCTTT
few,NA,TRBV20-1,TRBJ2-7,CSASGRGRYEQYF,TGCAGTGCTAGTGGCAGGGGGAGGTACGAGCAGTACTTC
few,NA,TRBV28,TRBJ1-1,CASSLSGTMNTEAFF,TGTGCCAGCAGTTTATCTGGGACAATGAACACTGAAGCTTTCTTT
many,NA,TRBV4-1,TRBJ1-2,CASSQGILVAPRDYGYTF,TGCGCCAGCAGCCAAGGGATTTTAGTCGCACCAAGGGACTATGGCTACACCTTC
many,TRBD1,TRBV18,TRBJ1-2,CASSPDTGGIGGYTF,TGTGCCAGCTCACCCGACACAGGGGGCATCGGTGGCTACACCTTC
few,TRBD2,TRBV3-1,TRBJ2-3,CASSQETGGGAGDTQYF,TGTGCCAGCAGCCAAGAAACCGGCGGGGGGGCCGGAGATACGCAGTATTTT
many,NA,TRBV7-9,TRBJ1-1,CASSHNSYPEAFF,TGTGCCAGCAGCCATAACAGCTACCCTGAAGCTTTCTTT
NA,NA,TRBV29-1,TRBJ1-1,CSVGYPAFF,TGCAGCGTTGGGTACCCAGCTTTCTTT
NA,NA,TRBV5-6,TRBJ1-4,CASSSQYGEKLFF,TGTGCCAGCAGCTCCCAATACGGTGAAAAACTGTTTTTT
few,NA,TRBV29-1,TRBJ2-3,CSSGVGVTVDTQYF,TGCAGCTCCGGAGTCGGCGTTACCGTAGATACGCAGTATTTT
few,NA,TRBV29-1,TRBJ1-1,CSVVEGKNTEAFF,TGCAGCGTTGTCGAGGGGAAGAACACTGAAGCTTTCTTT
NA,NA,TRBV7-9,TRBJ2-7,CASSLDYTYEQYF,TGTGCCAGCAGCTTAGACTACACCTACGAGCAGTACTTC
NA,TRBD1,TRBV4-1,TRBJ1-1,CASSQEGTGGPNTEAFF,TGCGCCAGCAGCCAAGAAGGGACAGGGGGACCCAACACTGAAGCTTTCTTT
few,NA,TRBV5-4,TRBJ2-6,CASTLDRTTSGANVLTF,TGTGCCAGCACCCTGGACAGGACTACCTCTGGGGCCAACGTCCTGACTTTC
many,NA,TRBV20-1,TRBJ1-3,CSARERGVSGNTIYF,TGCAGTGCTAGAGAGCGGGGGGTCTCTGGAAACACCATATATTTT
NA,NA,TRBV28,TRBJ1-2,CASSSRGSYGYTF,TGTGCCAGCAGTTCGCGGGGGTCCTATGGCTACACCTTC
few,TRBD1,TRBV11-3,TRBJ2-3,CASSLGQADSDTQYF,TGTGCCAGCAGCTTGGGACAGGCCGATTCAGATACGCAGTATTTT
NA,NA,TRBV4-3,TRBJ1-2,CASSHPDSYGYTF,TGCGCCAGCAGCCACCCCGACAGTTATGGCTACACCTTC
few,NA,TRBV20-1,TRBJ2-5,CSAYLAQTQYF,TGCAGTGCTTACCTAGCGCAGACCCAGTACTTC
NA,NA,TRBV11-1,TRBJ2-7,CASSLRQVSSYEQYF,TGTGCCAGCAGCTTAAGACAGGTCTCCTCCTACGAGCAGTACTTC
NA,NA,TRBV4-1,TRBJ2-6,CASSLVAGVLTF,TGCGCCAGCAGCCTCGTGGCAGGGGTCCTGACTTTC
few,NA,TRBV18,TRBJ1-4,CASSPSAGINEKLFF,TGTGCCAGCTCACCATCAGCAGGGATTAATGAAAAACTGTTTTTT
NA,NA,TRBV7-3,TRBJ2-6,CASSLGLEANVLTF,TGTGCCAGCAGCCTCGGGTTAGAGGCCAACGTCCTGACTTTC
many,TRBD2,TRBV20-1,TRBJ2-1,CSAKRTSGGPNEQFF,TGCAGTGCAAAAAGGACTAGCGGGGGTCCGAATGAGCAGTTCTTC
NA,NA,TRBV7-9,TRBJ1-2,CASSLIGSPYGYTF,TGTGCCAGCAGCTTAATCGGGTCCCCCTATGGCTACACCTTC
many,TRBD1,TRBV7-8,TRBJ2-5,CASSRSGTGYQETQYF,TGTGCCAGCAGCCGCTCCGGGACAGGGTACCAAGAGACCCAGTACTTC
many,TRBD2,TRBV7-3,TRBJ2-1,CASSLRRGADNEQFF,TGTGCCAGCAGCTTAAGGCGGGGGGCCGACAATGAGCAGTTCTTC
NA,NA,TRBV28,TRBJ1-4,CASSLSGPEGKLFF,TGTGCCAGCAGTTTATCCGGACCTGAGGGAAAACTGTTTTTT
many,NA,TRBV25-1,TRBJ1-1,CASSRGGVTEAFF,TGTGCCAGCAGTCGAGGGGGGGTCACTGAAGCTTTCTTT
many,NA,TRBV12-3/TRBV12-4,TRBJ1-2,CASSSRSYGYTF,TGTGCCAGCAGTTCCAGGAGCTATGGCTACACCTTC
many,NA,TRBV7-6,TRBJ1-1,CASSLERIGEAFF,TGTGCCAGCAGCTTAGAACGGATCGGTGAAGCTTTCTTT
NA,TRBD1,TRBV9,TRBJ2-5,CASNSGTGEETQYF,TGTGCCAGCAACTCTGGGACAGGAGAAGAGACCCAGTACTTC
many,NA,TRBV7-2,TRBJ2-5,CASSLWAQETQYF,TGTGCCAGCAGCTTATGGGCCCAAGAGACCCAGTACTTC
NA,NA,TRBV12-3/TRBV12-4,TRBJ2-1,CASSNNHGDEQFF,TGTGCCAGCAGCAACAACCACGGGGATGAGCAGTTCTTC
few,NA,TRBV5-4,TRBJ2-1,CASSASRNLNNEQFF,TGTGCCAGCAGCGCCTCACGAAATCTCAACAATGAGCAGTTCTTC
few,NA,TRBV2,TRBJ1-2,CASSEEQNYGYTF,TGTGCCAGCAGTGAAGAACAGAACTATGGCTACACCTTC
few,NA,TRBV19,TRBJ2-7,CASSIGTVYEQYF,TGTGCCAGTAGTATCGGTACAGTCTACGAGCAGTACTTC
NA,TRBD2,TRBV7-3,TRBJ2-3,CASSLTPPSGGARDTQYF,TGTGCCAGCAGCTTAACCCCCCCTAGCGGGGGGGCCAGAGATACGCAGTATTTT
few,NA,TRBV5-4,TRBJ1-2,CASSSDVYGYTF,TGTGCCAGCAGCTCCGACGTCTATGGCTACACCTTC
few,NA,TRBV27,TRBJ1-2,CASSLGTPSYGYTF,TGTGCCAGCAGTTTAGGGACCCCAAGCTATGGCTACACCTTC
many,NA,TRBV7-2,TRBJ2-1,CASRSYNEQFF,TGTGCCTCCCGCTCCTACAATGAGCAGTTCTTC
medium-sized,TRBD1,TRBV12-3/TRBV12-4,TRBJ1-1,CASSLQGPLGTEAFF,TGTGCCAGCAGTCTACAGGGGCCGTTGGGCACTGAAGCTTTCTTT
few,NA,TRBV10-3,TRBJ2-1,CAISDRGANNEQFF,TGTGCCATCAGTGACAGGGGTGCGAACAATGAGCAGTTCTTC
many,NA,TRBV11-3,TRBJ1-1,CASSLDGRDGSTEAFF,TGTGCCAGCAGCTTAGATGGTCGGGATGGAAGCACTGAAGCTTTCTTT
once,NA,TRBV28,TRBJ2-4,CASSLSVVKNIQYF,TGTGCCAGCAGTTTAAGCGTCGTCAAAAACATTCAGTACTTC
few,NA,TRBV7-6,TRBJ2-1,CASSLEILDFEQFF,TGTGCCAGCAGCTTAGAAATCCTGGACTTCGAGCAGTTCTTC
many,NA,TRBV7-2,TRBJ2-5,CASSWVGDIYGETQYF,TGTGCCAGCAGCTGGGTGGGGGACATCTATGGAGAGACCCAGTACTTC
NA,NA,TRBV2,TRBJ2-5,CASTLGRGAETQYF,TGTGCCAGCACTCTAGGTCGGGGGGCAGAGACCCAGTACTTC
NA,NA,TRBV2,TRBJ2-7,CASSLTGTPYEQYF,TGTGCCAGCAGTCTCACAGGGACGCCCTACGAGCAGTACTTC
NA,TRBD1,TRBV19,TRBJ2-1,CASSTFPGQGYNEQFF,TGTGCCAGTAGTACCTTTCCGGGACAGGGGTACAATGAGCAGTTCTTC
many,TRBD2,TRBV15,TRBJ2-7,CATSRVTSGGSYEQYF,TGTGCCACCAGCAGAGTGACTAGCGGGGGATCCTACGAGCAGTACTTC